This TCR beta chain is from a study of cytomegalovirus exposure and HLA in healthy donors. With 9 bases clipped from V and 6 bases from J, the junction kept 4 bases outside the gene matches. The CDR3 extends over 12 amino acids. Germline CDR1 reads LNHDA; CDR2 reads SQIVND (reference sequence). Study findings and constraints: Later on, analysis showed that most CMV-associated TCR beta chains appeared to be HLA-restricted. TRBV6-2, TRBV6-3 and some other V segments were unresolvable in 87-base-pair reads. A later analysis reported that several of the most significant clusters appeared to be linked to common viral pathogens, among them Epstein-Barr virus.

With 60 Vbeta and 13 Jbeta primers, the PCR was carried out. The table came from immunoSEQ multiplex PCR; TCRdb's copy has only in-frame clones and leaves some out. Recorded for this sample: about 210,000 clones. A remark on this clone: Its target is not known.

Each donor's status was that of a healthy bone marrow donor. The TCR was taken from a woman aged 30 to 39 in good health and CMV-seropositive. Sample: PBMCs. The V call is TRBV19, the J call TRBJ2-2, with 7 bases matching TRBD2. CDR3 region: CASSLAAGELFF. The CDR3 DNA follows: TGTGCCAGCTCTCTAGCGGCCGGGGAGCTGTTTTTT. The full variable domain, in which reference TRBV19 and TRBJ2-2 provide the parts outside the CDR3, is DGGITQSPKYLFRKEGQNVTLSCEQNLNHDAMYWYRQDPGQGLRLIYYSQIVNDFQKGDIAEGYSVSREKKESFPLTVTSAQKNPTAFYLCASSLAAGELFFGEGSRLTVL.